Shown below are 10 T cell receptor beta chains from a single sample sequenced in a study of T cell responses to AZD1222 COVID-19 vaccine. The data were produced by immunoSEQ multiplex PCR, yet TCRdb's version contains in-frame clones alone and is incomplete. The sample holds about 140,000 clones, 85% to 95% seen once. The sample was peripheral blood, taken on day 0 of AZD1222 vaccination. The receptor source for this set is an adult in good health.

The V and J genes are TRBV5-5 and TRBJ2-2, with D uncertain. V was trimmed by 10 bases and J by 4 bases, leaving 14 bases between them. CDR3 length: 13 residues. Germline assignment: CDR1 SGHKS and CDR2 YYEKEE (reference sequence). Here the CDR3 reads CASRYRFTGELFF. CDR3 DNA sequence: TGTGCCTCCCGTTACCGTTTCACCGGGGAGCTGTTTTTT. Filled out from reference TRBV5-5 and TRBJ2-2, the complete variable domain reads DAGVTQSPTHLIKTRGQQVTLRCSPISGHKSVSWYQQVLGQGPQFIFQYYEKEERGRGNFPDRFSARQFPNYSSELNVNALLLGDSALYLCASRYRFTGELFFGEGSRLTVL.

This chain joins TRBV9 and TRBJ1-2, with D perhaps matching TRBD1 (5 bases). Germline CDR1 SGDLS, CDR2 YYNGEE. Trimming removed 0 bases from V and 4 bases from J, with 13 bases in between. This CDR3 spans 15 amino acids. Here the CDR3 reads CASSVGDFGGYGYTF. As DNA, the CDR3 is TGTGCCAGCAGCGTAGGAGATTTCGGGGGCTATGGCTACACCTTC.

On this clone itself: Other DNA sequences within the sample encode an identical CDR3. The chain combines TRBV18 with TRBJ1-6; D gene uncertain. Germline values: CDR1 KGHSH, CDR2 LQKENI. The CDR3 sequence is 14 residues long. V lost 5 bases and J 0 bases, leaving 5 bases between the germline ends. CDR3 DNA sequence: TGTGCCAGCTCAGGGGACTCCTATAATTCACCCCTCCACTTT. Its protein product is CASSGDSYNSPLHF.

The chain couples TRBV7-2 to TRBJ2-3, with TRBD2 as a possible D gene (6 bases). Germline V gene lookup returns CDR1 SGHTA and CDR2 FQGNSA. V was trimmed by 3 bases and J by 3 bases, leaving 13 bases between them. CDR3 length equals 15 residues. This chain's CDR3 is CASSFRGVGTDTQYF. CDR3 bases: TGTGCCAGCAGCTTCCGCGGGGTGGGGACAGATACGCAGTATTTT.

The V call is TRBV19, the J call TRBJ2-7; D is unresolved. The V end was cut by 2 bases, the J end by 5 bases, with 13 bases between. CDR3 length: 14 amino acids. CDR1 is LNHDA, CDR2 SQIVND, per germline (reference sequence). CDR3 in amino acids: CASSIWQGRNEQYF. In DNA form, the CDR3 reads TGTGCCAGTAGTATATGGCAAGGTCGGAACGAGCAGTACTTC.

The chain carries TRBV18 and TRBJ2-7; maybe TRBD2 (6 bases). Germline-derived CDR1 and CDR2 are KGHSH and LQKENI. Trimming pared 4 bases from V and 4 bases from J, leaving 20 bases between. The CDR3 extends over 16 amino acids. DNA for the CDR3: TGTGCCAGCTCACGGGGGAGGCTGGGGCCTGGGTACGAGCAGTACTTC. Its translation: CASSRGRLGPGYEQYF.

The V call is TRBV7-2, the J call TRBJ2-2; D is perhaps TRBD2 (5 bases). CDR3 length: 14 residues. V was shortened by 3 bases and J by 6 bases, with 11 bases between the two germline ends. Germline V gives CDR1 SGHTA, CDR2 FQGNSA. In DNA form, the CDR3 reads TGTGCCAGCAGCTTTAGTCGGGAACCCGGGGAGCTGTTTTTT. Translation: CASSFSREPGELFF.

In DNA, the CDR3 is TGTGCTAGTGGCCGGGGCGGGGGCACCTACAATGAGCAGTTCTTC. This codes for CASGRGGGTYNEQFF. V and J are TRBV12-5 and TRBJ2-1; tentatively, D is TRBD2 (7 bases). There are 15 residues in the CDR3. The germline CDR1 and CDR2 sequences are LGHNT and FRNRAP. V shed 6 bases and J shed 2 bases, with 14 bases lying between them.

The chain carries TRBV9 and TRBJ1-2; possibly TRBD1 for D (6 bases). This CDR3 comprises 14 residues. V lost 4 bases and J 4 bases, leaving 14 bases between the germline ends. Germline-derived CDR1 and CDR2 are SGDLS and YYNGEE. The DNA of the CDR3 is TGTGCCAGCAGCCCTTCCGACAGGACCTATGGCTACACCTTC. Its translation: CASSPSDRTYGYTF.

V and J are TRBV30 and TRBJ2-3; no firm D call. The V end was cut by 2 bases, the J end by 1 base, with 10 bases between. Germline loops: CDR1 GTSNPN, CDR2 SVGIG (reference sequence). The CDR3 has 14 amino acids. The chain's CDR3 is CAWSTTRGTDTQYF. The CDR3 DNA is TGTGCCTGGAGTACTACCAGAGGCACAGATACGCAGTATTTT.